This TCR beta chain comes out of a study of identical twins. Study results and caveats: Because invariant MAIT and iNKT cells could be present, zero-insertion analyses could be partly confounded.

In germline, CDR1 is SGDLS, CDR2 YYNGEE. The CDR3 consists of 15 residues. Trimming stripped 0 bases from V and 3 bases from J, with 13 bases between. This clonotype was seen many times. Its antigen is not identified. Through template switching, a universal primer site was introduced, and the cDNA contained unique molecular identifiers. TCRdb redid the calling of the 5' RACE reads with MiXCR, one entry per CDR3 protein. The sample yields approximately 230,000 distinct CDR3 sequences, approximately 5.9% seen once. This sample also appeared in a second study, on T cells expressing NK-cell markers.

The J gene is TRBJ2-7, the V gene TRBV9, with D tentatively TRBD2 (6 bases). The specimen sequenced was CD8+ T cells sorted from blood. This clonotype was obtained from a woman aged 18-35 years in good health. CDR3 amino acids: CASSVGGADIYEQYF. CDR3 DNA: TGTGCCAGCAGCGTAGGCGGGGCCGATATCTACGAGCAGTACTTC.